A single sample is the source of the 12 T cell receptor beta chains below, sequenced in a study of cytomegalovirus exposure and HLA in healthy donors. Primers: 60 Vbeta forward and 13 Jbeta reverse. Measured with immunoSEQ multiplex PCR; TCRdb has only the in-frame clones, and not every one. Counted here are some 93,000 clones, around a tenth occurring once; the ten biggest clones make up 5.1%. The sequenced sample consisted of PBMCs. Receptors were obtained from a man aged 45-65 years in good health and CMV-seropositive.

This clone was seen more than once but under ten times. The chain couples TRBV7-9 to TRBJ1-2, with a tentative D call TRBD1 (5 bases). Trimming removed 3 bases from V and 8 bases from J, with 19 bases in between. The length of the CDR3 is 15 residues. CDR1 is SEHNR, CDR2 FQNEAQ, per germline (reference sequence). The CDR3 region has the DNA TGTGCCAGCAGCTTCCAAGGTCAGGGTACCTCGGGCTACACCTTC. Translation gives CASSFQGQGTSGYTF.

V usage is TRBV6-5 and J usage is TRBJ1-5; D gene ambiguous. This CDR3 contains 14 residues. Trimming took off 2 bases at V and 1 base at J, with 6 bases between the two ends. Germline V gene data show CDR1 as MNHEY and CDR2 as SVGAGI. The CDR3 spells CASSYPVSNQPQHF. CDR3 in DNA: TGTGCCAGCAGTTACCCGGTCAGCAATCAGCCCCAGCATTTT.

Only a few counts were recorded for this clone. The DNA of the CDR3 is TGTGCCAGCTTTGACAGGACAGGGAATTACAATGAGCAGTTCTTC. The encoded protein is CASFDRTGNYNEQFF. The V gene is TRBV28, the J gene TRBJ2-1, with 8 bases lining up with TRBD1. After removal of 8 bases from V and 4 bases from J, the junction contained 10 bases not matched to a gene. Germline lookup yields CDR1 MDHEN and CDR2 SYDVKM. CDR3 length: 15 residues.

The chain employs TRBV28 and TRBJ2-3, with a weak D call TRBD2 (6 bases). The length of the CDR3 is 14 residues. CDR1 and CDR2 from the germline V gene are MDHEN and SYDVKM. V gave up 3 bases and J gave up 0 bases, with 7 bases separating them. CDR3 residues: CASSFGGSTDTQYF. The CDR3 nucleotides read TGTGCCAGCAGTTTCGGGGGAAGCACAGATACGCAGTATTTT.

The chain carries TRBV5-5 and TRBJ1-1; D gene ambiguous. The CDR3 covers 13 residues. The germline gives CDR1 SGHKS, CDR2 YYEKEE (reference sequence). Trimming took off 3 bases at V and 4 bases at J, with 10 bases between the two ends. CDR3 sequence (DNA): TGTGCCAGCAGCTGGGCGGGGATCACTGAAGCTTTCTTT. Translated, it gives CASSWAGITEAFF.

The rearrangement uses TRBV2 and TRBJ1-2; no reliable D call. Trimming removed 2 bases at V and 2 bases at J, with 9 bases between. CDR3 size: 14 residues. Germline V lookup: CDR1 SNHLY, CDR2 FYNNEI. CDR3 amino acids: CASSEREMNYGYTF. For the CDR3, the DNA is TGTGCCAGCAGTGAAAGGGAGATGAACTATGGCTACACCTTC.

The chain has TRBV4-2 and TRBJ2-1, with 10 nucleotides matching TRBD2. The CDR3 spans 17 residues. The germline V gene encodes CDR1 LGHNA and CDR2 YNFKEQ. The J segment lost 7 bases and the V segment lost 0 bases, leaving 9 bases of the junction unmatched. CDR3 DNA sequence: TGTGCCAGCAGCCAAGACTGGACTAGCGGCGTGGCGAATGAGCAGTTCTTC. This translates into CASSQDWTSGVANEQFF.

This clone was found a few times. The rearrangement links TRBV5-1 to TRBJ2-7, with TRBD1 identical over 9 bases. V trimming: 4 bases; J trimming: 6 bases; junction bases outside the gene matches: 5. This CDR3 has 13 amino acids. Per germline, CDR1 SGHRS and CDR2 YFSETQ. The CDR3 loop is CASSGGQGSEQYF. The CDR3, as DNA: TGCGCCAGCAGCGGGGGACAGGGAAGCGAGCAGTACTTC.

This clone has just a few counts. The chain joins TRBV5-1 to TRBJ2-2; TRBD1 is a possible D gene (6 bases). In germline, CDR1 is SGHRS, CDR2 YFSETQ. CDR3 length: 15 residues. Trimming cost V 0 bases and J 3 bases, with 9 bases left between them. This chain's CDR3 is CASSLVGADTGELFF. The CDR3, as DNA: TGCGCCAGCAGCTTGGTGGGGGCGGACACCGGGGAGCTGTTTTTT.

The sample holds a few counts of this clone. The chain employs TRBV30 and TRBJ2-7, with 11 nucleotides matching TRBD2. In germline, CDR1 is GTSNPN, CDR2 SVGIG (reference sequence). V was clipped by 5 bases and J by 11 bases; unmatched bases: 17. This CDR3 spans 15 amino acids. The CDR3 is CAWGFAGTSGEKKYF. CDR3 DNA: TGTGCCTGGGGATTCGCCGGGACTAGCGGCGAAAAGAAGTACTTC. Full variable domain (rest looked up from reference TRBV30 and TRBJ2-7): SQTIHQWPATLVQPVGSPLSLECTVEGTSNPNLYWYRQAAGRGLQLLFYSVGIGQISSEVPQNLSASRPQDRQFILSSKKLLLSDSGFYLCAWGFAGTSGEKKYFGPGTRLTVT.

This clone was recorded a few times. The gene calls are TRBV28 and TRBJ1-2; tentative D call: TRBD1 (6 bases). This CDR3 is 15 amino acids long. In germline, CDR1 is MDHEN, CDR2 SYDVKM. V gave up 7 bases and J gave up 5 bases, with 20 bases separating them. CDR3 sequence reads: CASTRLGGRFYGYTF. CDR3 coding DNA: TGTGCCAGCACCCGGTTGGGGGGGCGCTTTTATGGCTACACCTTC.

The chain couples TRBV6-5 to TRBJ1-2; D is undetermined. With 5 bases removed from V and 7 bases from J, the gap between germline ends came to 14 bases. CDR1 and CDR2 from the germline V gene are MNHEY and SVGAGI. CDR3 size: 13 residues. CDR3 loop: CASSRRRESGYTF. The DNA of the CDR3 is TGTGCCAGCAGTAGACGGCGGGAATCTGGCTACACCTTC.